This T cell receptor beta chain appears in the sequencing data of a study of cytomegalovirus exposure and HLA in healthy donors. The PCR was carried out with 60 Vbeta primers and 13 Jbeta primers. Produced via immunoSEQ multiplex PCR; TCRdb's table is partial and in-frame only. In the table there are 120,000 or so clones, around 79% of which are singletons. The germline gives CDR1 SNHLY, CDR2 FYNNEI. Trimming cost V 4 bases and J 7 bases, with 17 bases left between them. The CDR3 has 15 amino acids. This clone was observed once. The rearrangement links TRBV2 to TRBJ2-1, with a tentative D call TRBD2 (7 bases). The sequenced sample was PBMCs. The receptor was derived from a woman aged 25 to 39 in good health and CMV-seronegative. In DNA, the CDR3 is TGTGCCAGCAGTGGAGAGGGGGGGCGAGGGAATGAGCAGTTCTTC. This sequence encodes CASSGEGGRGNEQFF.